Detailed here is one T cell receptor beta chain. The antigen is undetermined. This entry comes from a study of cytomegalovirus exposure and HLA in healthy donors. Study-wide findings and caveats: Through in vitro validation, a few CMV-associated chains were shown to be specific for CMV antigens.

TCRdb's copy holds only in-frame clones and misses some; the assay was immunoSEQ multiplex PCR. The repertoire holds 150,000 to 170,000 clones, with roughly 90% as singletons. Trimming at V came to 2 bases and at J to 4 bases, leaving 10 bases not matched to a gene. CDR3 length: 16 residues. Germline assignment: CDR1 MNHNY and CDR2 SVGAGI (reference sequence). Sequencing used PBMCs. This clonotype was sampled from a man between 18 and 29 years old in good health and CMV-seropositive. The chain couples TRBV6-6 to TRBJ1-2; 7 nucleotides align to TRBD1. Here the CDR3 reads CASSYPLPGQLYGYTF. DNA for the CDR3: TGTGCCAGCAGTTACCCCCTTCCGGGACAGCTCTATGGCTACACCTTC.